A selection of T cell receptor beta chains follows, all from one sample in a study of shared clonotypes between healthy human individuals. Measured with immunoSEQ multiplex PCR; TCRdb has only the in-frame clones, and not every one. The table includes about 870,000 clones, 85% to 95% detected once. The source material was naive CD8+ T cells sorted from blood. All receptors come from a man aged 25 to 45 in good health. The CDR3 runs from the conserved cysteine through the conserved F or W. The D gene is left open where the match is weak. Not every row has a clone size; where given, it reads once, few, many or a size class.

clone size: -; V gene: TRBV15; J gene: TRBJ1-1; D gene: TRBD1; CDR3 DNA: TGTGCCACCAGCAGGGACAGGGGCACTGAAGCTTTCTTT; CDR3 protein: CATSRDRGTEAFF
clone size: -; V gene: TRBV11-2; J gene: TRBJ1-2; D gene: -; CDR3 DNA: TGTGCCAGCAGCTTTGCAAGGGAAGCCCATAGGTATGGCTACACCTTC; CDR3 protein: CASSFAREAHRYGYTF
clone size: -; V gene: TRBV10-3; J gene: TRBJ1-1; D gene: -; CDR3 DNA: TGTGCCATCAGTGAGTCGGCTTTTGCCGGACTCATGAACACTGAAGCTTTCTTT; CDR3 protein: CAISESAFAGLMNTEAFF
clone size: -; V gene: TRBV5-1; J gene: TRBJ2-7; D gene: -; CDR3 DNA: TGCGCCAGCAGCCTCGGGTTGGCTACCTACGAGCAGTACTTC; CDR3 protein: CASSLGLATYEQYF
clone size: -; V gene: TRBV30; J gene: TRBJ2-7; D gene: -; CDR3 DNA: TGTGCCTGGAGTCTCCGGGACTTCTCCTACGAGCAGTACTTC; CDR3 protein: CAWSLRDFSYEQYF
clone size: -; V gene: TRBV9; J gene: TRBJ2-3; D gene: -; CDR3 DNA: TGTGCCAGCAGCGGGACGACCACCACAGATACGCAGTATTTT; CDR3 protein: CASSGTTTTDTQYF
clone size: -; V gene: TRBV28; J gene: TRBJ1-5; D gene: TRBD1; CDR3 DNA: TGTGCCAGCAGTTTTACCCTGGACAGGGTTTATAGCAATCAGCCCCAGCATTTT; CDR3 protein: CASSFTLDRVYSNQPQHF
clone size: -; V gene: TRBV7-6; J gene: TRBJ2-1; D gene: -; CDR3 DNA: TGTGCCAGCAGCTCCTTTAGCGGTTCCTCCTACAATGAGCAGTTCTTC; CDR3 protein: CASSSFSGSSYNEQFF
clone size: -; V gene: TRBV11-2; J gene: TRBJ2-2; D gene: TRBD2; CDR3 DNA: TGTGCCAGCAGCTTCTCTGCGCTAGCGGCGAACACCGGGGAGCTGTTTTTT; CDR3 protein: CASSFSALAANTGELFF
clone size: -; V gene: TRBV19; J gene: TRBJ2-1; D gene: -; CDR3 DNA: TGTGCCAGTAGTATACAGGCCTACAATGAGCAGTTCTTC; CDR3 protein: CASSIQAYNEQFF
clone size: -; V gene: TRBV29-1; J gene: TRBJ2-5; D gene: -; CDR3 DNA: TGCAGCGTTGATCACTCTGAGGAGACCCAGTACTTC; CDR3 protein: CSVDHSEETQYF
clone size: -; V gene: TRBV30; J gene: TRBJ2-7; D gene: TRBD1; CDR3 DNA: TGTGCCTGGACCACGGGACAGCCATTTGAAGAGCAGTACTTC; CDR3 protein: CAWTTGQPFEEQYF
clone size: -; V gene: TRBV29-1; J gene: TRBJ2-5; D gene: -; CDR3 DNA: TGCAGCGTCCAACAAAGCAGGGGTTGGGGGGAGACCCAGTACTTC; CDR3 protein: CSVQQSRGWGETQYF
clone size: -; V gene: TRBV7-3; J gene: TRBJ2-1; D gene: -; CDR3 DNA: TGTGCCAGCAGCTTAGATGGGACCTACAACAATGAGCAGTTCTTC; CDR3 protein: CASSLDGTYNNEQFF
clone size: -; V gene: TRBV5-1; J gene: TRBJ2-7; D gene: -; CDR3 DNA: TGCGCCAGCAGCTTGGTTGGTAGCGGAAGCTCCTACGAGCAGTACTTC; CDR3 protein: CASSLVGSGSSYEQYF
clone size: once; V gene: TRBV5-5; J gene: TRBJ2-7; D gene: -; CDR3 DNA: TGTGCCAGCAGCCGGACCTACGAGCAGTACTTC; CDR3 protein: CASSRTYEQYF
clone size: -; V gene: TRBV11-2; J gene: TRBJ2-2; D gene: -; CDR3 DNA: TGTGCCAGCAGCTTAGGTCAGAACACCGGGGAGCTGTTTTTT; CDR3 protein: CASSLGQNTGELFF
clone size: once; V gene: TRBV9; J gene: TRBJ2-1; D gene: -; CDR3 DNA: TGTGCCAGCAGCGTAGGGCTTTTAGCCGGGGGTGAGCAGTTCTTC; CDR3 protein: CASSVGLLAGGEQFF
clone size: once; V gene: TRBV5-1; J gene: TRBJ2-2; D gene: -; CDR3 DNA: TGCGCCAGCCCCCAGGAGACCGGGGAGCTGTTTTTT; CDR3 protein: CASPQETGELFF
clone size: -; V gene: TRBV6-5; J gene: TRBJ1-1; D gene: -; CDR3 DNA: TGTGCCAGCAGCTACTCAGGGCAGCTTGAAGCTTTCTTT; CDR3 protein: CASSYSGQLEAFF
clone size: -; V gene: TRBV6-5; J gene: TRBJ2-3; D gene: TRBD2; CDR3 DNA: TGTGCCAGCAGTTACTCGACGGGAGGTAGCACAGATACGCAGTATTTT; CDR3 protein: CASSYSTGGSTDTQYF
clone size: -; V gene: TRBV30; J gene: TRBJ2-3; D gene: -; CDR3 DNA: TGTGCCTGGAGTGTTTTGGGATCCACAGATACGCAGTATTTT; CDR3 protein: CAWSVLGSTDTQYF
clone size: -; V gene: TRBV4-1; J gene: TRBJ2-1; D gene: TRBD2; CDR3 DNA: TGCGCCAGCAGCCAGTCGGGAGGTACCTACAATGAGCAGTTCTTC; CDR3 protein: CASSQSGGTYNEQFF
clone size: -; V gene: TRBV9; J gene: TRBJ2-6; D gene: -; CDR3 DNA: TGTGCCAGCAGCGTAGACACCAACTCTGGGGCCAACGTCCTGACTTTC; CDR3 protein: CASSVDTNSGANVLTF